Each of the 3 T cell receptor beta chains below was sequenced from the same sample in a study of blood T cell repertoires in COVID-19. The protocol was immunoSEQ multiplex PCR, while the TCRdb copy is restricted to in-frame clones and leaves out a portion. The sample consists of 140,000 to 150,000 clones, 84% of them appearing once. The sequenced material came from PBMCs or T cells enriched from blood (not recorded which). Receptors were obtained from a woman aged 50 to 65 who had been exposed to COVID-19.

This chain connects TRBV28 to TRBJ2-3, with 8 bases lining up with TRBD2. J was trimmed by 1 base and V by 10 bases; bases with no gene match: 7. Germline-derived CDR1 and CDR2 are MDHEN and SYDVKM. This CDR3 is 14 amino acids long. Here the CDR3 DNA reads TGTGCCACCGGCGGGGGGCCGGGCACAGATACGCAGTATTTT. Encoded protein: CATGGGPGTDTQYF.

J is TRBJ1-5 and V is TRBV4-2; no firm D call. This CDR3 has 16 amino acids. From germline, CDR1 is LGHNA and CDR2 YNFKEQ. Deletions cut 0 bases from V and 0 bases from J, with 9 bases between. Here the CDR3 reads CASSQESQVSNQPQHF. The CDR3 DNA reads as TGTGCCAGCAGCCAAGAGTCCCAGGTTAGCAATCAGCCCCAGCATTTT.

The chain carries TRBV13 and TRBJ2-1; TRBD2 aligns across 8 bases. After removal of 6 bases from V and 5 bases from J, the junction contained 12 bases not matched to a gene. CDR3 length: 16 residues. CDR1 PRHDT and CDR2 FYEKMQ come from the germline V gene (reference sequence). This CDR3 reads CASSIPNPGGNNEQFF. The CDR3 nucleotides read TGTGCCAGCAGTATCCCAAACCCGGGGGGGAACAATGAGCAGTTCTTC. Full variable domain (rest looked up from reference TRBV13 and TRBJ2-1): AAGVIQSPRHLIKEKRETATLKCYPIPRHDTVYWYQQGPGQDPQFLISFYEKMQSDKGSIPDRFSAQQFSDYHSELNMSSLELGDSALYFCASSIPNPGGNNEQFFGPGTRLTVL.